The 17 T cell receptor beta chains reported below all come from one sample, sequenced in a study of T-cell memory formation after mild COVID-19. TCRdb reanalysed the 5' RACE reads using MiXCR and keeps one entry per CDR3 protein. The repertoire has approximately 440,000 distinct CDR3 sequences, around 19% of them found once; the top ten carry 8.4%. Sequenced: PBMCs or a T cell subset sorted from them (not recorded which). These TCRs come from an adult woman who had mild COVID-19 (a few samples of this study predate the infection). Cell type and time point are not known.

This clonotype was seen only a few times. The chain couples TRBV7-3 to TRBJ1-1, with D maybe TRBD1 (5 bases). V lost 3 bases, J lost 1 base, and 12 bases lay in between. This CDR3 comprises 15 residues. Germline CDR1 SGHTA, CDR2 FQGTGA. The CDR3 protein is CASSLVRRENTEAFF. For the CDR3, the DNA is TGTGCCAGCAGCTTGGTCCGCAGGGAGAACACTGAAGCTTTCTTT.

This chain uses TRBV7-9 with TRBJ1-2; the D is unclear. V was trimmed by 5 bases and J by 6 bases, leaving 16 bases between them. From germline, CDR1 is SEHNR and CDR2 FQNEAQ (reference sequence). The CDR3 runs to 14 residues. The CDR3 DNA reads TGTGCCAGCAGCCTGTACACGGTGGGAGATGGCTACACCTTC. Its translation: CASSLYTVGDGYTF.

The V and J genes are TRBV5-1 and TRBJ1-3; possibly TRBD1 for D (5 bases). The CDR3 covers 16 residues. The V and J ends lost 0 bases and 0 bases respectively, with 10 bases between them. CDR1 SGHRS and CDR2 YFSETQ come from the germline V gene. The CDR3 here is CASSLEGPFSGNTIYF. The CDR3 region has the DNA TGCGCCAGCAGCTTGGAGGGACCTTTCTCTGGAAACACCATATATTTT.

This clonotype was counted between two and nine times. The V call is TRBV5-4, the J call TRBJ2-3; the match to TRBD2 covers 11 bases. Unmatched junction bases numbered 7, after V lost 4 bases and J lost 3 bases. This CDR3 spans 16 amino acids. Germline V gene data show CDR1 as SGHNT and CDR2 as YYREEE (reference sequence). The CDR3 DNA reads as TGTGCCAGCAGCCGCCCCACTAGCGGGGGAACAGATACGCAGTATTTT. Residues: CASSRPTSGGTDTQYF.

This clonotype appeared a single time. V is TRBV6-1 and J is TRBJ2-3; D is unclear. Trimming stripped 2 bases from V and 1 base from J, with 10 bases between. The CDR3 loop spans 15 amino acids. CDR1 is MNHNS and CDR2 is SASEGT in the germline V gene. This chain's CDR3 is CASSEKRLGTDTQYF. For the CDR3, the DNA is TGTGCCAGCAGTGAAAAACGGCTTGGCACAGATACGCAGTATTTT.

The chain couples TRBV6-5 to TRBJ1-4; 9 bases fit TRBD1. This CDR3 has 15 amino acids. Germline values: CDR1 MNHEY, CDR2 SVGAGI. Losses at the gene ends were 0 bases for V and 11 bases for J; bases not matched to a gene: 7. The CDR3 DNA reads TGTGCCAGCAGTTACTCACAACAGGGGGCTTATAAACTGTTTTTT. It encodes CASSYSQQGAYKLFF.

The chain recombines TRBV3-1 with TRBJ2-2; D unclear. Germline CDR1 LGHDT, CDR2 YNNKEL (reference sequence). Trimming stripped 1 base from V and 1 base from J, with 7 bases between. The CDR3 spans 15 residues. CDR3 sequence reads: CASSQGSGNTGELFF. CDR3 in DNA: TGTGCCAGCAGCCAAGGGTCTGGGAACACCGGGGAGCTGTTTTTT.

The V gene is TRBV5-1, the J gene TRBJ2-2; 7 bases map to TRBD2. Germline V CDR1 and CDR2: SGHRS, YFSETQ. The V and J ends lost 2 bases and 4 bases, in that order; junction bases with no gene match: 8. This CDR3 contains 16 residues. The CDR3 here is CASSFDGRLGTGELFF. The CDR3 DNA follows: TGCGCCAGCAGCTTCGACGGGAGGTTGGGCACCGGGGAGCTGTTTTTT.

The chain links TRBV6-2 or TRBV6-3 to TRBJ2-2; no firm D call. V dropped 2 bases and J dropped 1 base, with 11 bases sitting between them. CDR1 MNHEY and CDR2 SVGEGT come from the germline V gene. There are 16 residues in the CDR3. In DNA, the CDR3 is TGTGCCAGCAGTTACGGGCTCCAAGGGAACACCGGGGAGCTGTTTTTT. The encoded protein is CASSYGLQGNTGELFF.

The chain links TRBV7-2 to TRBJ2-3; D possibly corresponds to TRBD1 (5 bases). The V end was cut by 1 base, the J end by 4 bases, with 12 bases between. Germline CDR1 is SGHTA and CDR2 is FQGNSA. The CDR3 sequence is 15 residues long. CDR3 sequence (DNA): TGTGCCAGCAGCTTAGGGGGCTTTAGACCAGATACGCAGTATTTT. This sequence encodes CASSLGGFRPDTQYF.

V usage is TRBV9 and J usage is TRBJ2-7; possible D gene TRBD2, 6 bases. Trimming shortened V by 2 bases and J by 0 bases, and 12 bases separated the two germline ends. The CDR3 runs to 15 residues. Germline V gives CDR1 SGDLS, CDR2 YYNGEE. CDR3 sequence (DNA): TGTGCCAGCAGCGTTGGTAGCGGACTCTCCTACGAGCAGTACTTC. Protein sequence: CASSVGSGLSYEQYF.

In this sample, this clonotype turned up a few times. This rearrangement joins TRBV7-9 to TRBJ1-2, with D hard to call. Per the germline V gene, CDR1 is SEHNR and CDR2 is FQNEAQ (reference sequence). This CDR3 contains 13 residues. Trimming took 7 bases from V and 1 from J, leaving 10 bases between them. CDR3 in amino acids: CASTSRDNYGYTF. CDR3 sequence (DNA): TGTGCCAGCACCAGCCGGGATAACTATGGCTACACCTTC.

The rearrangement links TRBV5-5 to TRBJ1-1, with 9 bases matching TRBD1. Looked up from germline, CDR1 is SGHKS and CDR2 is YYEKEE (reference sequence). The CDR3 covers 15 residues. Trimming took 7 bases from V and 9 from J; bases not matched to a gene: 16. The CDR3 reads CASHEVSGTGLQAFF. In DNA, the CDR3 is TGTGCCAGCCATGAGGTTTCCGGGACAGGGCTGCAAGCTTTCTTT.

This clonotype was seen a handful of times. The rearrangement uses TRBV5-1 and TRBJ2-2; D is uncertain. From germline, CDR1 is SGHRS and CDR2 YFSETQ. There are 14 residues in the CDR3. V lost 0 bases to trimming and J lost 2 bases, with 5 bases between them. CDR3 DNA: TGCGCCAGCAGCTTGGGAGACAACACCGGGGAGCTGTTTTTT. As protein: CASSLGDNTGELFF.

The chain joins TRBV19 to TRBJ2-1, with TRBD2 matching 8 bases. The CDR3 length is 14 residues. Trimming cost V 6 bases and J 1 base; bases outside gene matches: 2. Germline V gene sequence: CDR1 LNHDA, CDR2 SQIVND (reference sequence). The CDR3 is CASRTSGSYNEQFF. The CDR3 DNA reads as TGTGCCAGTAGAACTAGCGGTTCCTACAATGAGCAGTTCTTC.

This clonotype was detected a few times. DNA for the CDR3: TGTGCCAGCAGCCCCGCCGGAGCGGTCACGTGGCCAGATACGCAGTATTTT. Its translation: CASSPAGAVTWPDTQYF. The rearrangement joins TRBV12-3 or TRBV12-4 to TRBJ2-3; possibly TRBD2 for D (5 bases). V lost 6 bases and J 4 bases, leaving 23 bases between the germline ends. The CDR3 is made up of 17 amino acids.

CDR3 nucleotides: TGTGCCAGCAGCTTGGTTATCAGGAACTCCTACGAGCAGTACTTC. Its protein product is CASSLVIRNSYEQYF. The V gene is TRBV5-5, the J gene TRBJ2-7, with D uncertain. V was clipped by 0 bases and J by 0 bases, with 10 bases between them. The CDR3 covers 15 residues. Germline V lookup: CDR1 SGHKS, CDR2 YYEKEE (reference sequence).